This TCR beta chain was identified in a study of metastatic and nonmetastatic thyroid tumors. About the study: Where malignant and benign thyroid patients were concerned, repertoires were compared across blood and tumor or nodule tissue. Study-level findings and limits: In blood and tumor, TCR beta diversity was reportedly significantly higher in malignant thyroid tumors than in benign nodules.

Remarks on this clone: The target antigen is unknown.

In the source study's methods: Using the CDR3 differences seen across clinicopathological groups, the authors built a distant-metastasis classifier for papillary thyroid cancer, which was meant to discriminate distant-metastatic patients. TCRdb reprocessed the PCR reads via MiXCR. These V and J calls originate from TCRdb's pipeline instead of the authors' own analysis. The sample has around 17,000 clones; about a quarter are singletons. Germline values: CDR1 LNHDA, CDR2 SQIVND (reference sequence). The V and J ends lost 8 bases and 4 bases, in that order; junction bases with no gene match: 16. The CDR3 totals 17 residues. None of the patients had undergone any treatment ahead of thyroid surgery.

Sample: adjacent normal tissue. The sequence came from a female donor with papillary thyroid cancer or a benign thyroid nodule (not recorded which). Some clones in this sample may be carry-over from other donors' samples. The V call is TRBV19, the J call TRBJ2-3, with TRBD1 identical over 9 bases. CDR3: CASPVPLIGTGPDTQYF. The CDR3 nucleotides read TGTGCCAGTCCCGTCCCATTGATAGGGACAGGGCCAGATACGCAGTATTTT.